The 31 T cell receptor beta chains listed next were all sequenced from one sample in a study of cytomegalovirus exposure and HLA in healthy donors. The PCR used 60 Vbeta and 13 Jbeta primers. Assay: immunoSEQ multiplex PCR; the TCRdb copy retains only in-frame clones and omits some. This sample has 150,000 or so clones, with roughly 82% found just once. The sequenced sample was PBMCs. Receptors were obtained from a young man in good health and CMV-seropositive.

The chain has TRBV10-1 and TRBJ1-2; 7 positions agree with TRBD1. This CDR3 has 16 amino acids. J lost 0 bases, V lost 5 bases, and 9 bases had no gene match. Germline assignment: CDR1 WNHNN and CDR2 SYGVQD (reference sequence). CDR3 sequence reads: CASSHNRGNPNYGYTF. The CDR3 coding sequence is TGCGCCAGCAGTCATAACAGGGGAAACCCTAACTATGGCTACACCTTC.

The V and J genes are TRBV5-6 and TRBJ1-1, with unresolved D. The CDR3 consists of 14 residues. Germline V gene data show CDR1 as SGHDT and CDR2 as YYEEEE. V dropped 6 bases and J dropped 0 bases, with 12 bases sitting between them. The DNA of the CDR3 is TGTGCCAGCACCCCTAGCGGACTGAACACTGAAGCTTTCTTT. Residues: CASTPSGLNTEAFF.

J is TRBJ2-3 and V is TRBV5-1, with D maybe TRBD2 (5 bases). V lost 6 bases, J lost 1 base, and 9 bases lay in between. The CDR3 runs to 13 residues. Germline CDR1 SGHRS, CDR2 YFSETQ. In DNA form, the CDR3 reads TGCGCCAGCACCCCGGAGGGCACAGATACGCAGTATTTT. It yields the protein CASTPEGTDTQYF.

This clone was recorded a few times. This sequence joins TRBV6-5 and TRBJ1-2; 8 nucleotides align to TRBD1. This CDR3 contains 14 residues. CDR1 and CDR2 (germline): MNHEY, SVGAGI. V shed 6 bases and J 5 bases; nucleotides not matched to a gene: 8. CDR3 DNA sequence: TGTGCCAGCAGATCCATGGACAGGGTGTATGGCTACACCTTC. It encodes CASRSMDRVYGYTF.

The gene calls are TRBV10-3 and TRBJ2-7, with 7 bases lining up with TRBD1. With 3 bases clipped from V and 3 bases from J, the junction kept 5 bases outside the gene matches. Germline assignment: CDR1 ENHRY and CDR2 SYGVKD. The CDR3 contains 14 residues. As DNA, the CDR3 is TGTGCCATCAGTGACCCGAGACAGGGCTACGAGCAGTACTTC. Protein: CAISDPRQGYEQYF.

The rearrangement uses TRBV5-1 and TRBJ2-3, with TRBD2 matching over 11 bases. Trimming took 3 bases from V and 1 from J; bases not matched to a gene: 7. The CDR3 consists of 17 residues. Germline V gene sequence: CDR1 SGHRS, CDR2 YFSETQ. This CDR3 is CASSSPELAGGTDTQYF. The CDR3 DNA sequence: TGCGCCAGCAGCTCCCCCGAACTAGCGGGAGGCACAGATACGCAGTATTTT.

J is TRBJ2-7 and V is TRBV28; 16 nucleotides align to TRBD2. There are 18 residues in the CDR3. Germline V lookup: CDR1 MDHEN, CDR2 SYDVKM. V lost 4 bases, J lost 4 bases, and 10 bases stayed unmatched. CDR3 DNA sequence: TGTGCCAGCAGTTCAATCGGGACTAGCGGGAGGGCTACGTACGAGCAGTACTTC. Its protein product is CASSSIGTSGRATYEQYF.

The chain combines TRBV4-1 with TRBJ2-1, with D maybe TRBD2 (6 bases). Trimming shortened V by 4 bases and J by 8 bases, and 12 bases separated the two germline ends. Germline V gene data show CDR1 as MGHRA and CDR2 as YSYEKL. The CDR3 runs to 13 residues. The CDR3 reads CASSPEGSHEQFF. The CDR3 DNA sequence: TGCGCCAGCAGCCCGGAGGGGTCACATGAGCAGTTCTTC.

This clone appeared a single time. The CDR3 DNA follows: TGTGCCAGCAGTTACAGGGGGCGGGAATTCGGCGAGCAGTACTTC. Encoded protein: CASSYRGREFGEQYF. This chain connects TRBV6-5 to TRBJ2-7; D may be TRBD1 (7 bases). The V gene lost 2 bases and the J gene lost 6 bases, with 17 bases spanning the gap. Per the germline V gene, CDR1 is MNHEY and CDR2 is SVGAGI. This CDR3 has 15 amino acids.

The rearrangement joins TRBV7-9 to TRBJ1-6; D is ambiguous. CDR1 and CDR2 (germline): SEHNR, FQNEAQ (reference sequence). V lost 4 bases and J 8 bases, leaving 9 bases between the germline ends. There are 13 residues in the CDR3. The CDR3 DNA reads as TGTGCCAGCAGCTCAGATAATTATTCACCCCTCCACTTT. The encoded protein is CASSSDNYSPLHF. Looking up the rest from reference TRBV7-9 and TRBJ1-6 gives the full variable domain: DTGVSQNPRHKITKRGQNVTFRCDPISEHNRLYWYRQTLGQGPEFLTYFQNEAQLEKSRLLSDRFSAERPKGSFSTLEIQRTEQGDSAMYLCASSSDNYSPLHFGNGTRLTVT.

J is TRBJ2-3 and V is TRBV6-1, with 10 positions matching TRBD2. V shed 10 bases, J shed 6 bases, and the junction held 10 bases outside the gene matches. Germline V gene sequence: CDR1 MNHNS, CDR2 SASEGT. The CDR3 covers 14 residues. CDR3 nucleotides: TGTGCCACCTTCAAGCGGGAGGGGTACGATACGCAGTATTTT. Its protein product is CATFKREGYDTQYF.

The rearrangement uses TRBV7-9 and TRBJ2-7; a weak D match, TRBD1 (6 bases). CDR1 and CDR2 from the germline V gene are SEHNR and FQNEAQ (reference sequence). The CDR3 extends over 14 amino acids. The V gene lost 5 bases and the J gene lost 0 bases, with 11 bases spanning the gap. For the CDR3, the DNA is TGTGCCAGCAGCCAGACAGGTAGCTCCTACGAGCAGTACTTC. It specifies CASSQTGSSYEQYF.

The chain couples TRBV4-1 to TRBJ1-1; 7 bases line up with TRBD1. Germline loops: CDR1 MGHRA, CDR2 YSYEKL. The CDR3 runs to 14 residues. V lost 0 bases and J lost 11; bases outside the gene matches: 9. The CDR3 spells CASSQDLDRVVAFF. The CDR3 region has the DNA TGCGCCAGCAGCCAAGATCTAGACAGGGTTGTCGCTTTCTTT.

The CDR3 DNA follows: TGCGCCAGCAGCCCCGACAGGGGCCGAAGGGTAGGCACCGGGGAGCTGTTTTTT. Protein: CASSPDRGRRVGTGELFF. The chain recombines TRBV4-1 with TRBJ2-2; 8 bases map to TRBD1. V shed 4 bases and J 4 bases; nucleotides not matched to a gene: 14. CDR1 MGHRA and CDR2 YSYEKL come from the germline V gene. The CDR3 has 18 amino acids.

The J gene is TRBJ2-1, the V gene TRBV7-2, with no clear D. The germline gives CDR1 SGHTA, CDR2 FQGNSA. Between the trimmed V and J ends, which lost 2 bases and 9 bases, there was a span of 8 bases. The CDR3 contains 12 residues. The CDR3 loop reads CASSLINREQFF. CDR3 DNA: TGTGCCAGCAGCTTAATAAATCGTGAGCAGTTCTTC. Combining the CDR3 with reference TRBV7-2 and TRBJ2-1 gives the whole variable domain GAGVSQSPSNKVTEKGKDVELRCDPISGHTALYWYRQSLGQGLEFLIYFQGNSAPDKSGLPSDRFSAERTGGSVSTLTIQRTQQEDSAVYLCASSLINREQFFGPGTRLTVL.

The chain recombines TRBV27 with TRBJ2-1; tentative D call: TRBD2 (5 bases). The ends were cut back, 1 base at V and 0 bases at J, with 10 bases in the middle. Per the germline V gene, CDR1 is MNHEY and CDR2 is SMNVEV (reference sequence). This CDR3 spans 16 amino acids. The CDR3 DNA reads TGTGCCAGCAGTTTATATCCGGGAAGCTCCTACAATGAGCAGTTCTTC. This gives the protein CASSLYPGSSYNEQFF.

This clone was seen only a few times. CDR3 loop: CASSYPGQGVYEQFF. In DNA, the CDR3 is TGTGCCAGCAGTTACCCGGGGCAGGGGGTTTATGAGCAGTTCTTC. J is TRBJ2-1 and V is TRBV6-6; 7 bases are a match to TRBD1. The germline V gene encodes CDR1 MNHNY and CDR2 SVGAGI (reference sequence). The V segment lost 2 bases and the J segment 8 bases; nucleotides outside the gene matches: 9. This CDR3 has 15 residues.

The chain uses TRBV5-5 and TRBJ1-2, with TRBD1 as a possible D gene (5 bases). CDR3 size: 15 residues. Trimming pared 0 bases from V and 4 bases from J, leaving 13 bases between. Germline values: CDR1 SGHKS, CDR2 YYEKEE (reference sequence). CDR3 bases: TGTGCCAGCAGCTTGGAGACAGACTGGGGCTATGGCTACACCTTC. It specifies CASSLETDWGYGYTF.

CDR3 in amino acids: CASSVTGGTGNTIYF. DNA for the CDR3: TGTGCCAGCAGCGTAACAGGGGGCACGGGAAACACCATATATTTT. The gene calls are TRBV6-5 and TRBJ1-3, with 9 bases matching TRBD1. V trimming: 6 bases; J trimming: 4 bases; junction bases outside the gene matches: 7. The germline V gene encodes CDR1 MNHEY and CDR2 SVGAGI. The CDR3 sequence is 15 residues long.

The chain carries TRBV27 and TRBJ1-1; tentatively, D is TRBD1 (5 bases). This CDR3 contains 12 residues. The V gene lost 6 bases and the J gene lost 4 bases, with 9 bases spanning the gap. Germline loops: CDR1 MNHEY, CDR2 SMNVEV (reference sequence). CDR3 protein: CASRTQGTEAFF. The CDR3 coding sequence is TGTGCCAGCAGGACGCAGGGCACTGAAGCTTTCTTT.

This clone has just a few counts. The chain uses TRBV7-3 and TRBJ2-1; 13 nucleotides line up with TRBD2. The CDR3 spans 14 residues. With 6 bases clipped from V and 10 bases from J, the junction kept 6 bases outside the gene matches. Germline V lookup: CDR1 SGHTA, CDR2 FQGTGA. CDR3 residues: CASSLGTSGAEQFF. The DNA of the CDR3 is TGTGCCAGCAGTTTGGGGACTAGCGGGGCAGAGCAGTTCTTC.

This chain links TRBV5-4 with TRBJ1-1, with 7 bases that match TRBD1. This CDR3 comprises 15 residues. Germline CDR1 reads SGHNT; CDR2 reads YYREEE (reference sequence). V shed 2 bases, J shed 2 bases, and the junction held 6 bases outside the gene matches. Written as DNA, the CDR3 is TGTGCCAGCAGCTTCGCTGTAGGGGGCAACACTGAAGCTTTCTTT. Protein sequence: CASSFAVGGNTEAFF.

The CDR3 sequence: CASSDAGGLNYGYTF. CDR3 coding DNA: TGTGCCAGCAGTGACGCTGGGGGGTTGAACTATGGCTACACCTTC. V is TRBV6-4 and J is TRBJ1-2; a possible D gene is TRBD1 (5 bases). Per the germline V gene, CDR1 is MRHNA and CDR2 is SNTAGT. Trimming shortened V by 2 bases and J by 2 bases, and 12 bases separated the two germline ends. This CDR3 comprises 15 residues.

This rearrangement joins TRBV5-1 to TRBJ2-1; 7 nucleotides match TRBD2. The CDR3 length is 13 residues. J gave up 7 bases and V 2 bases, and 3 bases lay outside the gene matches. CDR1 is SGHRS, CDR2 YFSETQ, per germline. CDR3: CASSFAAGNEQFF. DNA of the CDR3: TGCGCCAGCAGCTTCGCAGCGGGGAATGAGCAGTTCTTC.

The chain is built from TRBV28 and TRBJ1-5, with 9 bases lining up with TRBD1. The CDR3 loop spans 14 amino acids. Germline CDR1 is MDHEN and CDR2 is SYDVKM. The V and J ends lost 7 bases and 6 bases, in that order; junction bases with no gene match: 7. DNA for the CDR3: TGTGCCAGCAACCTACAGGGGGCTACTCAGCCCCAGCATTTT. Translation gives CASNLQGATQPQHF. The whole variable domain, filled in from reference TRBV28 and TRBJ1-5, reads DVKVTQSSRYLVKRTGEKVFLECVQDMDHENMFWYRQDPGLGLRLIYFSYDVKMKEKGDIPEGYSVSREKKERFSLILESASTNQTSMYLCASNLQGATQPQHFGDGTRLSIL.

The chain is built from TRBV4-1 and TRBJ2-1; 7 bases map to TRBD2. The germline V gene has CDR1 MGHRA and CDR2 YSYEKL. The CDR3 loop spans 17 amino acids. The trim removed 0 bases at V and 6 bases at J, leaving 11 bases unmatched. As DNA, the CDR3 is TGCGCCAGCAGCCAAGATGGTGGACTAGGGACCCCCAATGAGCAGTTCTTC. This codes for CASSQDGGLGTPNEQFF.

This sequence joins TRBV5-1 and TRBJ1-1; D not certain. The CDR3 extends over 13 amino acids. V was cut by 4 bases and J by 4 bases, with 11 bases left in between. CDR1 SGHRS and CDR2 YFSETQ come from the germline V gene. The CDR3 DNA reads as TGCGCCAGCAGCCCTTGGTCCGGCACTGAAGCTTTCTTT. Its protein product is CASSPWSGTEAFF.

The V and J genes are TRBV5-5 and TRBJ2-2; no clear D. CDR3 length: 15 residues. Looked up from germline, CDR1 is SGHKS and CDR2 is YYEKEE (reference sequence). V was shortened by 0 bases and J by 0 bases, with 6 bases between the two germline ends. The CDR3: CASSLDLANTGELFF. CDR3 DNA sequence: TGTGCCAGCAGCTTGGACCTAGCGAACACCGGGGAGCTGTTTTTT.

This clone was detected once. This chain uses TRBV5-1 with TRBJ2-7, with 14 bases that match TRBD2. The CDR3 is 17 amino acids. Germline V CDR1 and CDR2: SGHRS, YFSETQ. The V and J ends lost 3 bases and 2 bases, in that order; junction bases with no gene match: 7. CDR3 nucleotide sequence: TGCGCCAGCAGCTATGGGACTAGCGGGAGTGCCGCCTACGAGCAGTACTTC. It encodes CASSYGTSGSAAYEQYF.

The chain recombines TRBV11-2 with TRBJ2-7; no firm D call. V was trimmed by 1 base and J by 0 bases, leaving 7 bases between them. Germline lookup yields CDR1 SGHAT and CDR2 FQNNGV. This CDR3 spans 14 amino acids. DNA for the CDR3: TGTGCCAGCAGCTTAGGGTATAGCTCCTACGAGCAGTACTTC. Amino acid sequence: CASSLGYSSYEQYF.

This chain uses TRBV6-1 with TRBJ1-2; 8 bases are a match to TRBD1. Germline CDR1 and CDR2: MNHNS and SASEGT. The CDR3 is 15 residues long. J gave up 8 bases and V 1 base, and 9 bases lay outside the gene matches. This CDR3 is CASSEGRQGNRGYTF. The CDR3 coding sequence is TGTGCCAGCAGTGAAGGGAGACAGGGGAATCGCGGCTACACCTTC.